Listed below are T cell receptor beta chains from one sample, sequenced in a study of blood T cell repertoires in COVID-19. The repertoire was sequenced with immunoSEQ multiplex PCR; TCRdb's copy has only in-frame clones and lacks some. Of approximately 70,000 clones in the sample, about 91% were seen once. Sequenced sample: peripheral blood. These receptors were collected from a man between 40 and 49 years old with COVID-19, enrolled during active disease. CDR3s include the opening cysteine and the closing phenylalanine or tryptophan. A D gene is named only where the DNA matches it firmly. A clone size is listed for some rows: how often the clone was seen (once, few, many), or a class if it is expanded.

TRBV19	TRBJ1-3	NA	once	TGTGCCAGTAAGGCGGCCCTCTCTGGAAACACCATATATTTT	CASKAALSGNTIYF
TRBV11-2	TRBJ2-2	TRBD2	NA	TGTGCCAGCATCTCGACTAGCGGGGGGCAGAACACCGGGGAGCTGTTTTTT	CASISTSGGQNTGELFF
TRBV6-1	TRBJ1-6	TRBD1	NA	TGTGCCAGCAGTGAGGACAGGCGCGATAATTCACCCCTCCACTTT	CASSEDRRDNSPLHF
TRBV5-4	TRBJ2-7	NA	NA	TGTGCCAGCAGCCCCGCTGCCGGACTCGACTACGAGCAGTACTTC	CASSPAAGLDYEQYF
TRBV7-9	TRBJ2-3	TRBD1	NA	TGTGCCAGAGAAGGGGGACAGGGCCCGCATTCGGGTACGCAGTATTTT	CAREGGQGPHSGTQYF
TRBV6-5	TRBJ2-1	TRBD1	few	TGTGCCAGCAGTAGACAGGGTTTAGAGTTCTTC	CASSRQGLEFF
TRBV3-1/TRBV3-2	TRBJ2-7	TRBD1	NA	TGTGCCAGCAGCCAAGTTTCACAGGGGGCCTACGAGCAGTACTTC	CASSQVSQGAYEQYF
TRBV10-3	TRBJ2-7	TRBD1	once	TGTGCCATCGGGACAGGACAGGGGCGGGAGGAGCAGTACTTC	CAIGTGQGREEQYF
TRBV30	TRBJ1-3	NA	once	TGTGCCTGGACAGGAACCTCTGGAAACACCATATATTTT	CAWTGTSGNTIYF
TRBV18	TRBJ1-5	TRBD1	NA	TGTGCCAGCTCACCAGGGACAGATAGCAATCAGCCCCAGCATTTT	CASSPGTDSNQPQHF
TRBV28	TRBJ2-7	NA	few	TGTGCCAGCAGTTTTAATTATGGAGCGGCCTCCTACGAGCAGTACTTC	CASSFNYGAASYEQYF
TRBV11-2	TRBJ2-1	TRBD2	NA	TGTGCCAGCAGCCTGGGACTAGCGGGGTATCTGTTCTTC	CASSLGLAGYLFF
TRBV6-5	TRBJ1-2	NA	NA	TGTGCCAGCAGTCCAGGGTTAGCTAACTATGGCTACACCTTC	CASSPGLANYGYTF
TRBV25-1	TRBJ1-1	NA	NA	TGTGCCAGCAGTGCCCCACCGGGGGACTCCCAAGGGGACACTGAAGCTTTCTTT	CASSAPPGDSQGDTEAFF
TRBV5-4	TRBJ2-2	TRBD1	NA	TGTGCCAGCAGCGTTGACAGGGCGGGCACCGGGGAGCTGTTTTTT	CASSVDRAGTGELFF
TRBV12-2	TRBJ2-2	NA	NA	TGTGCAAGTCTGGGAGGTAAAGCACCCGGGGAGCTGTTTTTT	CASLGGKAPGELFF
TRBV7-9	TRBJ2-7	NA	NA	TGTGCCAGCAGCCTAGGGGGGACTACTCTAGACGAGCAGTACTTC	CASSLGGTTLDEQYF
TRBV30	TRBJ1-6	NA	NA	TGTGCCTGGACCCTGCCTCCGGGGGCACCCCTCCACTTT	CAWTLPPGAPLHF
TRBV30	TRBJ1-2	NA	NA	TGTGCCCTACAGGGTTCCTTACCCTTAGGCTATGGCTACACCTTC	CALQGSLPLGYGYTF
TRBV5-1	TRBJ2-2	TRBD2	NA	TGCGCCAGCAGCCAGAAAGAGCGGGGGGCGAACACCGGGGAGCTGTTTTTT	CASSQKERGANTGELFF
TRBV3-1/TRBV3-2	TRBJ2-7	NA	NA	TGTGCCAGCAGCCAAGGGCAAAGGAGCGAGCAGTACTTC	CASSQGQRSEQYF
TRBV30	TRBJ2-2	NA	NA	TGTGCCTGGAGTGTAAGGGGAACCGGGGAGCTGTTTTTT	CAWSVRGTGELFF
TRBV21-1	TRBJ2-7	NA	NA	TGTGCCATGGGTCCCGGGGACAGGACCTACGAGCAGTACTTC	CAMGPGDRTYEQYF
TRBV6-5	TRBJ1-3	NA	NA	TGTGCCAGCAGCACGAGAGGCGTAGGAAACACCATATATTTT	CASSTRGVGNTIYF
TRBV2	TRBJ2-3	NA	NA	TGTGCCAGCAGTGGTGAGGAGGCTATCCGACCTACGCAGTATTTT	CASSGEEAIRPTQYF
TRBV11-1	TRBJ1-6	NA	NA	TGTGCCAGCTGCGTCGGGGATCATAATTCACCCCTCCACTTT	CASCVGDHNSPLHF
TRBV7-8	TRBJ2-2	TRBD1	few	TGTGCCAGCAGCTCCGGGACAGTGAAGGCCGGGGAGCTGTTTTTT	CASSSGTVKAGELFF
TRBV30	TRBJ2-5	NA	NA	TGTGCCTGGAGTGAAAAAACTAGGGCACAAGAGACCCAGTACTTC	CAWSEKTRAQETQYF
TRBV6-2/TRBV6-3	TRBJ1-1	TRBD1	NA	TGTGCCAGCAGTGCGCCCGGGACAGGGAAAACTGAAGCTTTCTTT	CASSAPGTGKTEAFF
TRBV9	TRBJ1-2	TRBD1	NA	TGTGCCAGCAGCGTTTCACTAGGGGCAGGGGGCGATGGCTACACCTTC	CASSVSLGAGGDGYTF
TRBV19	TRBJ2-1	TRBD1	NA	TGTGCCAGTAGTATGGGACAGGGAGGCAATGAGCAGTTCTTC	CASSMGQGGNEQFF
TRBV29-1	TRBJ2-1	TRBD2	NA	TGCAGCGTGGCCTCTAGCGGGGGGGGCGAGCAGTTCTTC	CSVASSGGGEQFF
TRBV19	TRBJ1-5	TRBD1	NA	TGTGCCAGTAGTATTCGACAGGGGAGACAGCCCCAGCATTTT	CASSIRQGRQPQHF
TRBV6-4	TRBJ2-3	TRBD2	NA	TGTGCCAGCAGTGACTCGAACACGGGGGGGCCAGATACGCAGTATTTT	CASSDSNTGGPDTQYF
TRBV28	TRBJ1-3	NA	NA	TGTGCCAGCATACGGAGCTCTGGAAACACCATATATTTT	CASIRSSGNTIYF
TRBV9	TRBJ2-2	TRBD2	NA	TGTGCCAGCAGCGTAGAAGCGGGGCCAAACACCGGGGAGCTGTTTTTT	CASSVEAGPNTGELFF
TRBV6-2/TRBV6-3	TRBJ2-7	NA	NA	TGTGCCAGCAGTTACCAAGTTGGGAGGTTCGAAGAGCAGTACTTC	CASSYQVGRFEEQYF
TRBV28	TRBJ1-3	TRBD1	NA	TGTGCCAGCAGTTCCCGGACAGGGGGAAACACCATATATTTT	CASSSRTGGNTIYF
TRBV27	TRBJ2-7	TRBD1	NA	TGTGCCAGCAGTTTCTTGGGGGACAGGGGCCACGAGCAGTACTTC	CASSFLGDRGHEQYF
TRBV3-1/TRBV3-2	TRBJ2-1	TRBD2	NA	TGTGCCAGCAGCCGCCCCCCGGCGCTAGCGGGGTTAAATGAGCAGTTCTTC	CASSRPPALAGLNEQFF
TRBV11-2	TRBJ2-4	TRBD1	NA	TGTGCCAGCAGTCCAGGGGGCGGTGGTGTGAACATTCAGTACTTC	CASSPGGGGVNIQYF
TRBV2	TRBJ1-5	NA	NA	TGTGCCAGCAGTGGTGCCAGGAACAATCAGCCCCAGCATTTT	CASSGARNNQPQHF
TRBV7-3	TRBJ2-1	TRBD1	NA	TGTGCCAGCAGCTTAGACAGGGGCTACTACAATGAGCAGTTCTTC	CASSLDRGYYNEQFF
TRBV6-5	TRBJ1-1	NA	NA	TGTGCCAGCAGTTATTCGGCGAGGGAACGGCGGGCTTTCTTT	CASSYSARERRAFF
TRBV28	TRBJ2-1	NA	NA	TGTGCCACCGTGACTGGCAGCTCCTACAATGAGCAGTTCTTC	CATVTGSSYNEQFF